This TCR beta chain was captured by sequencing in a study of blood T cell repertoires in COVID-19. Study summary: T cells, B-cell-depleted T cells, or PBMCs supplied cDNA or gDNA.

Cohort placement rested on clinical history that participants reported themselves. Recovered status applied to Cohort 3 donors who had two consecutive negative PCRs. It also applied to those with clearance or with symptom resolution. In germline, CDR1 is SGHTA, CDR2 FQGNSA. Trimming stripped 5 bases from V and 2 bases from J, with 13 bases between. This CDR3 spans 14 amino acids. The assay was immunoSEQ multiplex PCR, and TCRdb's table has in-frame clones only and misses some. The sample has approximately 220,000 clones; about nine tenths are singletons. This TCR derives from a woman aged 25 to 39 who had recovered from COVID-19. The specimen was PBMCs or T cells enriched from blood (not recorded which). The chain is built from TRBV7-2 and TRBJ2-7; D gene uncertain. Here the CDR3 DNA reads TGTGCCAGCAGCCCCCGTAGACAAACCTACGAGCAGTACTTC. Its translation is CASSPRRQTYEQYF.